Listed below are T cell receptor beta chains from one sample, sequenced in a study of cytomegalovirus exposure and HLA in healthy donors. Assay: immunoSEQ multiplex PCR; the TCRdb copy retains only in-frame clones and omits some. There are about 180,000 clones in the sample; around 80% occur only once, and about 2.2% lies in the top ten. Material: PBMCs. The receptors derive from a woman aged 25 to 39 in good health and CMV-seronegative. The CDR3 runs from the conserved cysteine through the conserved F or W. A D gene is named only where the DNA matches it firmly. Only part of the rows carry a size: once, few, many, or a class if the clone is expanded.

j_call	clone_size	v_call	d_call	cdr3_aa	cdr3_nt
TRBJ2-2	NA	TRBV5-4	TRBD1	CASSFGQGAFAGELFF	TGTGCCAGCAGCTTCGGACAGGGGGCGTTCGCCGGGGAGCTGTTTTTT
TRBJ2-1	NA	TRBV5-1	TRBD2	CASSGGLAAAAYNEQFF	TGCGCCAGCAGCGGGGGACTAGCGGCGGCGGCGTACAATGAGCAGTTCTTC
TRBJ2-1	many	TRBV27	TRBD1	CASSSYPGQSNEQFF	TGTGCCAGCAGTTCCTACCCGGGACAGTCCAATGAGCAGTTCTTC
TRBJ2-7	NA	TRBV5-1	NA	CASSLSHEQYF	TGCGCCAGCAGCTTAAGCCACGAGCAGTACTTC
TRBJ2-5	NA	TRBV7-2	NA	CASSLAALQETQYF	TGTGCCAGCAGCTTAGCCGCACTTCAAGAGACCCAGTACTTC
TRBJ2-7	NA	TRBV28	TRBD1	CASTKPGQGVGEQYF	TGTGCCAGCACCAAACCGGGACAGGGAGTCGGCGAGCAGTACTTC
TRBJ2-5	NA	TRBV5-1	NA	CASSPVLDSQETQYF	TGCGCCAGCAGCCCAGTCCTTGACAGCCAAGAGACCCAGTACTTC
TRBJ1-5	NA	TRBV18	TRBD1	CASSQQGRNQPQHF	TGTGCCAGCTCACAACAGGGGCGCAATCAGCCCCAGCATTTT
TRBJ1-5	once	TRBV19	TRBD1	CASSLRQGHQPQHF	TGTGCCAGTAGTCTCCGACAGGGGCATCAGCCCCAGCATTTT
TRBJ1-5	NA	TRBV2	NA	CASRIVEYQPQHF	TGTGCCAGCAGGATCGTCGAGTACCAGCCCCAGCATTTT
TRBJ1-6	NA	TRBV27	NA	CASSLLGRGSPLHF	TGTGCCAGCAGTTTATTGGGCAGGGGCTCACCCCTCCACTTT
TRBJ2-7	NA	TRBV15	NA	CATSREGGAYEQYF	TGTGCCACCAGCAGAGAAGGGGGAGCCTACGAGCAGTACTTC
TRBJ1-1	few	TRBV28	NA	CASSIASGTEAFF	TGTGCCAGCAGTATCGCCTCGGGCACTGAAGCTTTCTTT
TRBJ2-7	NA	TRBV27	TRBD2	CASSFGGPLAGAQPIEQYF	TGTGCCAGCAGTTTTGGTGGCCCCTTAGCGGGAGCGCAGCCTATCGAGCAGTACTTC
TRBJ1-3	NA	TRBV27	TRBD1	CASKKTGVGNTIYF	TGTGCCAGCAAGAAGACAGGGGTTGGAAACACCATATATTTT
TRBJ2-1	NA	TRBV7-2	TRBD2	CASSAGTSGRINEQFF	TGTGCCAGCAGCGCGGGGACTAGCGGGAGAATCAATGAGCAGTTCTTC
TRBJ1-5	NA	TRBV7-9	NA	CASSLSEGYSNQPQHF	TGTGCCAGCAGCTTATCGGAGGGTTATAGCAATCAGCCCCAGCATTTT
TRBJ1-2	few	TRBV5-1	NA	CASSSMTRGFGSAGYTF	TGCGCCAGCAGCTCAATGACAAGGGGGTTCGGCTCGGCTGGCTACACCTTC
TRBJ2-7	once	TRBV7-2	TRBD2	CASSWGGMGQRGNSYEQYF	TGTGCCAGCAGCTGGGGGGGGATGGGTCAGAGGGGAAACTCCTACGAGCAGTACTTC
TRBJ1-6	NA	TRBV14	NA	CASSRRQGYNSPLHF	TGTGCCAGCAGCCGGCGGCAGGGTTACAATTCACCCCTCCACTTT
TRBJ1-1	NA	TRBV4-3	NA	CASSRQLGTEAFF	TGCGCCAGCAGCCGACAATTGGGCACTGAAGCTTTCTTT
TRBJ2-3	few	TRBV29-1	TRBD2	CSVHWTSASHQPTDTQYF	TGCAGCGTTCACTGGACTAGCGCGAGCCATCAACCCACAGATACGCAGTATTTT
TRBJ2-3	NA	TRBV7-9	NA	CASSLEGADTQYF	TGTGCCAGCAGCTTGGAGGGAGCAGATACGCAGTATTTT
TRBJ2-2	NA	TRBV5-1	NA	CASSFLGGANTGELFF	TGCGCCAGCAGCTTCCTTGGCGGGGCGAACACCGGGGAGCTGTTTTTT
TRBJ2-7	once	TRBV6-1	TRBD1	CASKLGQLSYEQYF	TGTGCCAGCAAATTGGGACAGCTGTCCTACGAGCAGTACTTC
TRBJ2-1	NA	TRBV7-6	NA	CASSPDSYNEQFF	TGTGCCAGCAGCCCGGACAGCTACAATGAGCAGTTCTTC
TRBJ2-2	NA	TRBV6-5	NA	CASSYSSAGAGELFF	TGTGCCAGCAGTTACTCGTCCGCCGGGGCCGGGGAGCTGTTTTTT
TRBJ1-5	NA	TRBV7-9	NA	CASSSPGNSNQPQHF	TGTGCCAGCAGCTCCCCAGGGAATAGCAATCAGCCCCAGCATTTT
TRBJ1-2	NA	TRBV28	TRBD1	CASSLWTGVANYGYTF	TGTGCCAGCAGTTTATGGACAGGGGTCGCTAACTATGGCTACACCTTC
TRBJ1-2	NA	TRBV6-5	TRBD1	CASSFGQGSSYTF	TGTGCCAGCAGTTTCGGACAGGGGAGTAGCTACACCTTC
TRBJ2-1	NA	TRBV7-9	TRBD1	CASSFRLGYTGDDEQFF	TGTGCCAGCAGCTTTAGGTTAGGGTATACAGGGGATGATGAGCAGTTCTTC
TRBJ1-1	NA	TRBV10-1	TRBD1	CASSDRQGQEAFF	TGCGCCAGCAGCGACCGACAGGGACAAGAAGCTTTCTTT
TRBJ2-1	NA	TRBV7-9	NA	CSSSSGVVNEQFF	TGTTCCAGCAGCTCAGGGGTGGTTAATGAGCAGTTCTTC
TRBJ2-2	NA	TRBV10-3	TRBD1	CAISESRGQGATANTGELFF	TGTGCCATCAGTGAGTCGCGGGGACAGGGGGCCACCGCGAACACCGGGGAGCTGTTTTTT
TRBJ2-6	NA	TRBV10-3	TRBD1	CAIRPGQGASGANVLTF	TGTGCCATCCGACCGGGACAGGGGGCTTCTGGGGCCAACGTCCTGACTTTC
TRBJ2-3	NA	TRBV7-9	TRBD1	CASSSTGTGAPYTQYF	TGTGCCAGCAGCTCGACCGGGACAGGGGCTCCTTATACGCAGTATTTT
TRBJ2-1	NA	TRBV4-1	TRBD1	CASSQGPGQGYNEQFF	TGCGCCAGCAGCCAAGGACCGGGACAGGGGTACAATGAGCAGTTCTTC
TRBJ1-2	NA	TRBV6-5	TRBD1	CASSYRQGNYGYTF	TGTGCCAGCAGTTACCGACAGGGAAACTATGGCTACACCTTC
TRBJ1-2	NA	TRBV5-1	TRBD1	CASSPTGVNGYTF	TGCGCCAGCAGCCCCACAGGGGTGAATGGCTACACCTTC
TRBJ2-7	few	TRBV2	NA	CASSTFYEQYF	TGTGCCAGCAGTACATTCTACGAGCAGTACTTC
TRBJ1-3	NA	TRBV7-6	NA	CASTEYGDGNTIYF	TGTGCCAGCACCGAATACGGGGATGGAAACACCATATATTTT
TRBJ2-1	NA	TRBV5-6	TRBD1	CASSYRGGYNEQFF	TGTGCCAGCAGCTACAGGGGTGGCTACAATGAGCAGTTCTTC
TRBJ1-4	NA	TRBV5-6	NA	CASQAGHLNEKLFF	TGTGCCAGCCAGGCCGGACACCTTAATGAAAAACTGTTTTTT
TRBJ2-7	once	TRBV27	TRBD1	CASSLRQGRYEQYF	TGTGCCAGCAGTTTACGACAGGGCCGCTACGAGCAGTACTTC
TRBJ1-6	NA	TRBV27	TRBD1	CASTWGTGDSPLHF	TGTGCCAGCACCTGGGGGACAGGGGATTCACCCCTCCACTTT
TRBJ2-1	few	TRBV7-2	TRBD1	CASTGTGAYNEQFF	TGTGCCAGCACCGGGACAGGAGCCTACAATGAGCAGTTCTTC
TRBJ2-1	NA	TRBV11-1	NA	CASSLTDIYYNEQFF	TGTGCCAGCAGCTTGACGGACATCTACTACAATGAGCAGTTCTTC
TRBJ1-1	few	TRBV19	TRBD1	CASSIQGAGNTEAFF	TGTGCCAGTAGTATCCAGGGGGCCGGCAACACTGAAGCTTTCTTT
TRBJ1-2	NA	TRBV28	NA	CASSSDTYGYTF	TGTGCCAGCAGTTCAGACACCTATGGCTACACCTTC
TRBJ1-6	NA	TRBV27	NA	CASSFTGNSPLHF	TGTGCCAGCAGTTTTACGGGTAATTCACCCCTCCACTTT
TRBJ2-5	NA	TRBV7-2	TRBD1	CASSLHGTEETQYF	TGTGCCAGCAGCCTTCACGGGACAGAAGAGACCCAGTACTTC
TRBJ2-2	NA	TRBV28	NA	CASSYQGSTGELFF	TGTGCCAGCAGTTATCAGGGGAGCACCGGGGAGCTGTTTTTT
TRBJ2-7	once	TRBV4-3	NA	CASSQDSSLSYEQYF	TGCGCCAGCAGCCAAGATAGCAGCCTTTCATACGAGCAGTACTTC
TRBJ2-7	NA	TRBV7-2	TRBD1	CASSPETGVSSYEQYF	TGTGCCAGCAGCCCCGAAACAGGGGTGAGCTCCTACGAGCAGTACTTC
TRBJ2-7	NA	TRBV28	NA	CASRPTTARYEQYF	TGTGCCAGCAGGCCGACAACCGCCCGCTACGAGCAGTACTTC